This entry lists 27 T cell receptor beta chains sequenced from one sample in a study of T cell responses to AZD1222 COVID-19 vaccine. Sequenced by immunoSEQ multiplex PCR; TCRdb stores in-frame clones only, minus some. The sample records 110,000 to 150,000 clones, around nine tenths being singletons. The specimen comprised peripheral blood, sampled on day 0 of AZD1222 vaccination. Source of these receptors: an adult in good health.

The V call is TRBV12-5, the J call TRBJ1-3, with D hard to call. CDR1 is LGHNT and CDR2 is FRNRAP in the germline V gene. Trimming removed 0 bases from V and 1 base from J, with 10 bases in between. This CDR3 region has 16 residues. The DNA of the CDR3 is TGTGCTAGTGGTTTGGTACGACTGATGTCTGGAAACACCATATATTTT. Translated, it gives CASGLVRLMSGNTIYF.

This clone was picked up one time. The chain combines TRBV7-2 with TRBJ2-3; D unclear. Trimming left V 5 bases short and J 5 bases short, with 17 bases between. Germline V gives CDR1 SGHTA, CDR2 FQGNSA. The CDR3 spans 15 residues. CDR3 coding DNA: TGTGCCAGCAGCCCGACGCGAAGGGCCGGAGATACGCAGTATTTT. Its protein product is CASSPTRRAGDTQYF.

The chain recombines TRBV25-1 with TRBJ2-1; 8 bases map to TRBD2. The CDR3 contains 15 residues. The junction had 11 bases not matched to a gene; V was cut back by 4 bases and J by 9 bases. The germline V gene has CDR1 MGHDK and CDR2 SYGVNS. CDR3 loop: CASSGPPGLVGEQFF. CDR3 in DNA: TGTGCCAGCAGTGGCCCCCCGGGACTAGTAGGTGAGCAGTTCTTC.

This clone was seen just once. The chain employs TRBV28 and TRBJ2-7; no reliable D call. Germline-derived CDR1 and CDR2 are MDHEN and SYDVKM. The CDR3 extends over 11 amino acids. The V gene lost 6 bases and the J gene lost 4 bases, with 7 bases spanning the gap. The CDR3 nucleotides read TGTGCCAGCAGGGATCTTTACGAGCAGTACTTC. It is translated as CASRDLYEQYF.

The rearrangement links TRBV27 to TRBJ1-5; D not resolved. The CDR3 runs to 14 residues. Trimming stripped 3 bases from V and 2 bases from J, with 8 bases between. Germline CDR1 reads MNHEY; CDR2 reads SMNVEV (reference sequence). The CDR3 coding sequence is TGTGCCAGCAGTTTCGGGTTCGGCAATCAGCCCCAGCATTTT. Encoded protein: CASSFGFGNQPQHF.

The chain employs TRBV27 and TRBJ2-3; the match to TRBD2 covers 16 bases. The trim removed 5 bases at V and 1 base at J, leaving 15 bases unmatched. CDR1 is MNHEY, CDR2 SMNVEV, per germline (reference sequence). The CDR3 covers 21 residues. The CDR3 nucleotides read TGTGCCAGCAGTCCTACCCCGGGACTAGCGGGAGGGAGATGGGGCACAGATACGCAGTATTTT. Protein sequence: CASSPTPGLAGGRWGTDTQYF.

This clone was found a few times. The rearrangement links TRBV28 to TRBJ1-2; a weak D match, TRBD1 (5 bases). With 7 bases removed from V and 8 bases from J, the gap between germline ends came to 14 bases. CDR3 length equals 12 residues. Per germline, CDR1 MDHEN and CDR2 SYDVKM. The CDR3: CASTLGTEGYTF. DNA of the CDR3: TGTGCCAGCACCTTAGGGACGGAAGGCTACACCTTC.

The chain carries TRBV19 and TRBJ2-7; no reliable D call. V was trimmed by 2 bases and J by 3 bases, leaving 14 bases between them. CDR3 length: 15 residues. Germline lookup yields CDR1 LNHDA and CDR2 SQIVND (reference sequence). The CDR3, as DNA: TGTGCCAGTAGTATATCGTGGGCCCTAAGCTACGAGCAGTACTTC. It is translated as CASSISWALSYEQYF.

The rearrangement links TRBV28 to TRBJ1-5, with D possibly TRBD1 on 5 matching bases. Trimming cost V 8 bases and J 3 bases, with 11 bases left between them. CDR3 length: 13 residues. Germline CDR1 is MDHEN and CDR2 is SYDVKM. CDR3 bases: TGTGCCAGCGGGGGTGGGGTCAATCAGCCCCAGCATTTT. Translation gives CASGGGVNQPQHF.

The rearrangement uses TRBV12-3 or TRBV12-4 and TRBJ1-2, with a possible D match to TRBD1 (6 bases). The CDR3 contains 13 residues. V lost 5 bases to trimming and J lost 2 bases, with 9 bases between them. CDR3 region: CASSKDRNYGYTF. CDR3 in DNA: TGTGCCAGCAGTAAGGACAGAAACTATGGCTACACCTTC.

The chain couples TRBV14 to TRBJ2-7; D remains unclear. This CDR3 contains 11 residues. Germline-derived CDR1 and CDR2 are SGHDN and FVKESK. V was shortened by 8 bases and J by 0 bases, with 5 bases between the two germline ends. CDR3: CASGFSYEQYF. In DNA, the CDR3 is TGTGCCAGCGGTTTCTCCTACGAGCAGTACTTC.

V gene TRBV2 combines with J gene TRBJ2-2; TRBD1 aligns across 7 bases. CDR1 is SNHLY and CDR2 is FYNNEI in the germline V gene. V shed 3 bases and J 1 base; nucleotides not matched to a gene: 5. The CDR3 contains 16 residues. The CDR3 coding sequence is TGTGCCAGCAGTGAGTGGGCAGGGGGGAACACCGGGGAGCTGTTTTTT. Encoded protein: CASSEWAGGNTGELFF. Full variable domain (outside the CDR3, taken from reference TRBV2 and TRBJ2-2): EPEVTQTPSHQVTQMGQEVILRCVPISNHLYFYWYRQILGQKVEFLVSFYNNEISEKSEIFDDQFSVERPDGSNFTLKIRSTKLEDSAMYFCASSEWAGGNTGELFFGEGSRLTVL.

The V gene is TRBV13, the J gene TRBJ2-5, with D tentatively TRBD1 (6 bases). CDR1 and CDR2 from the germline V gene are PRHDT and FYEKMQ (reference sequence). This CDR3 has 14 amino acids. The V and J ends lost 4 bases and 5 bases respectively, with 14 bases between them. CDR3: CASSSQGLGETQYF. The CDR3 DNA sequence: TGTGCCAGCAGCTCTCAGGGGCTTGGGGAGACCCAGTACTTC.

The rearrangement joins TRBV6-5 to TRBJ2-3, with D perhaps matching TRBD1 (6 bases). V lost 2 bases, J lost 2 bases, and 14 bases lay in between. The CDR3 consists of 16 residues. The germline V gene encodes CDR1 MNHEY and CDR2 SVGAGI. The CDR3 nucleotides are TGTGCCAGCAGTTACGGGCGGGCAGGGGACACAGATACGCAGTATTTT. It yields the protein CASSYGRAGDTDTQYF.

The V gene is TRBV7-9, the J gene TRBJ2-1; TRBD2 matches 8 bases. V trimming: 1 base; J trimming: 9 bases; junction bases outside the gene matches: 8. Per the germline V gene, CDR1 is SEHNR and CDR2 is FQNEAQ (reference sequence). This CDR3 is 15 amino acids long. The CDR3 reads CASSLVGGRRGEQFF. In DNA, the CDR3 is TGTGCCAGCAGCTTAGTGGGCGGGAGGAGGGGTGAGCAGTTCTTC.

This clone was detected only a few times. The J gene is TRBJ2-1, the V gene TRBV6-2 or TRBV6-3, with 10 nucleotides matching TRBD2. The germline V gene encodes CDR1 MNHEY and CDR2 SVGEGT. CDR3 length equals 13 residues. Trimming cost V 5 bases and J 7 bases; bases outside gene matches: 2. Written as DNA, the CDR3 is TGTGCCAGCAGTGGGACTAGCGCGAATGAGCAGTTCTTC. It translates to CASSGTSANEQFF.

This clone has only one observation. The chain employs TRBV19 and TRBJ1-2; 9 nucleotides line up with TRBD1. This CDR3 contains 14 residues. Germline CDR1 reads LNHDA; CDR2 reads SQIVND (reference sequence). The V segment lost 2 bases and the J segment 10 bases; nucleotides outside the gene matches: 8. DNA for the CDR3: TGTGCCAGTAGTATAATCCCGGGACAGGGAGACTACACCTTC. This encodes CASSIIPGQGDYTF.

V gene TRBV4-1 combines with J gene TRBJ1-6; 7 bases map to TRBD1. CDR3 length: 15 amino acids. CDR1 is MGHRA, CDR2 YSYEKL, per germline. The ends lost 6 bases at V and 6 bases at J; junction bases unmatched: 8. The CDR3: CASRQHRDSNSPLHF. CDR3 nucleotides: TGCGCCAGCAGGCAGCACCGGGACAGTAATTCACCCCTCCACTTT.

The chain is built from TRBV5-1 and TRBJ2-4; D possibly corresponds to TRBD1 (6 bases). Trimming took off 0 bases at V and 10 bases at J, with 17 bases between the two ends. The CDR3 totals 15 residues. CDR1 is SGHRS and CDR2 is YFSETQ in the germline V gene. The CDR3 spells CASSLAAQGQGIQYF. For the CDR3, the DNA is TGCGCCAGCAGCTTGGCCGCGCAGGGGCAGGGTATTCAGTACTTC.

The rearrangement links TRBV3-1 (or the pseudogene TRBV3-2) to TRBJ1-5; tentatively, D is TRBD1 (5 bases). The V end lost 8 bases, the J end lost 9 bases, and 17 bases lay between the germline ends. The CDR3 covers 13 residues. Germline CDR1 and CDR2: LGHDT and YNNKEL (reference sequence). CDR3 loop: CASGPGPRSPQHF. CDR3 in DNA: TGTGCCAGCGGACCGGGACCTAGGTCGCCCCAGCATTTT.

The V gene is TRBV5-1, the J gene TRBJ2-1; 8 bases are shared with TRBD1. This CDR3 comprises 15 residues. CDR1 and CDR2 from the germline V gene are SGHRS and YFSETQ. V shed 5 bases, J shed 5 bases, and the junction held 9 bases outside the gene matches. In nucleotides, the CDR3 is TGCGCCAGCAGGTTATCCGGGACAGGTCACAATGAGCAGTTCTTC. Translated: CASRLSGTGHNEQFF.

The chain recombines TRBV6-4 with TRBJ1-2; D is unclear. The CDR3 covers 9 residues. Germline V gene sequence: CDR1 MRHNA, CDR2 SNTAGT. V shed 4 bases and J shed 7 bases, with 1 base lying between them. The CDR3 region is CASSGGYTF. DNA of the CDR3: TGTGCCAGCAGTGGTGGCTACACCTTC.

The CDR3 DNA reads as TGTGCCAGTAGTACTCCGGGACCGAGGGACAATGAGCAGTTCTTC. This translates into CASSTPGPRDNEQFF. This chain joins TRBV19 and TRBJ2-1; TRBD1 or TRBD2 may be the D gene (5 bases each). Germline CDR1 reads LNHDA; CDR2 reads SQIVND (reference sequence). This CDR3 has 15 amino acids. Trimming took off 4 bases at V and 5 bases at J, with 15 bases between the two ends.

J is TRBJ2-4 and V is TRBV27, with D perhaps given as TRBD1 or TRBD2 (6 bases each). Germline CDR1 reads MNHEY; CDR2 reads SMNVEV (reference sequence). V dropped 2 bases and J dropped 7 bases, with 12 bases sitting between them. The CDR3 length is 14 residues. CDR3 coding DNA: TGTGCCAGCAGTTTAGGGCTAGGGGGGAACATTCAGTACTTC. Its protein product is CASSLGLGGNIQYF.

The chain links TRBV10-3 to TRBJ2-1; TRBD2 aligns across 8 bases. V was pared by 2 bases and J by 5 bases, with 5 bases of the junction left unmatched. The CDR3 is made up of 15 amino acids. Germline V gene sequence: CDR1 ENHRY, CDR2 SYGVKD. The DNA of the CDR3 is TGTGCCATCAGTGAGGGACGGGAGGGGGACAATGAGCAGTTCTTC. Protein: CAISEGREGDNEQFF.

The V call is TRBV10-3, the J call TRBJ1-6, with D perhaps matching TRBD1 (6 bases). V was trimmed by 5 bases and J by 14 bases, leaving 22 bases between them. From germline, CDR1 is ENHRY and CDR2 SYGVKD. The CDR3 runs to 15 residues. CDR3 DNA sequence: TGTGCCATCAGTTCATCCGGGACACCCAATGAGGCCCTCCACTTT. Protein product: CAISSSGTPNEALHF.

This chain connects TRBV19 to TRBJ2-5, with a tentative D call TRBD1 (5 bases). The CDR3 loop spans 14 amino acids. Germline lookup yields CDR1 LNHDA and CDR2 SQIVND (reference sequence). V lost 6 bases, J lost 5 bases, and 16 bases lay in between. CDR3 in DNA: TGTGCCAGTAGGATTAGGGGCGATTGGGAGACCCAGTACTTC. Translation: CASRIRGDWETQYF.